This T cell receptor beta chain was recovered during a study of CD8 T cells in Susac syndrome. Trimming took off 7 bases at V and 4 bases at J, with 7 bases between the two ends. Germline V CDR1 and CDR2: MNHEY, SVGAGI. CDR3 length: 11 residues. Reverse transcription used 0.5 to 1 ug RNA and random hexamers. Amplification of TCR beta CDR3 used immunoSEQ multiplex PCR across 54 Vbeta and 13 Jbeta. TCRdb ran MiXCR on the immunoSEQ multiplex PCR reads and lists one entry per CDR3 protein. The table includes about 210,000 distinct CDR3 sequences, approximately 95% detected once. The source of this sequence is a human donor with multiple sclerosis. The sample taken for sequencing was CD4+ T cells from PBMCs. The chain carries TRBV6-5 and TRBJ1-2; D remains ambiguous. CDR3 sequence: CASKEIYGYTF. The CDR3, as DNA: TGTGCCAGCAAAGAGATCTATGGCTACACCTTC.